The 18 T cell receptor beta chains below come from one sample, sequenced in a study of T cells expressing NK-cell markers. TCRdb reprocessed the 5' RACE reads, keeping one entry per CDR3 protein, no DNA. The sample holds around 280,000 distinct CDR3 sequences. The specimen sequenced was blood T cells: a sorted CD56 or NKG2C T cell subset, CD4+ or CD8+ T cells, or bulk PBMC T cells (not recorded which). The receptors derive from a man aged 18-30 years in good health.

The chain is built from TRBV12-3 or TRBV12-4 and TRBJ1-5. CDR3 length: 14 amino acids. The CDR3 protein is CASSFRESDQPQHF.

The chain has TRBV12-3 or TRBV12-4 and TRBJ2-6; the D gene TCRdb calls, TRBD1, cannot be checked with no DNA. CDR3 length equals 15 residues. CDR3: CASSKTAPGANVLTF.

The chain joins TRBV4-3 to TRBJ2-1; TCRdb selects TRBD2, and the lack of DNA leaves this call unchecked. This CDR3 has 14 residues. The germline V gene has CDR1 LGHNA and CDR2 YSLEER. CDR3 loop: CASSQVGGRNEQFF.

This chain joins TRBV7-2 and TRBJ2-2; the D call of TRBD1 rests on TCRdb alone, since no DNA is present to check it. The CDR3 covers 20 residues. Germline assignment: CDR1 SGHTA and CDR2 FQGNSA. This CDR3 is CASSLASGTKALRTTGELFF.

This chain connects TRBV12-3 or TRBV12-4 to TRBJ2-2; TCRdb's D call of TRBD1 is untestable without DNA. The length of the CDR3 is 22 residues. Here the CDR3 reads CASSLAALWTGGGSTDTGELFF.

The chain joins TRBV24-1 to TRBJ2-4; there is no DNA to check the TCRdb D call of TRBD1. There are 16 residues in the CDR3. The germline gives CDR1 KGHDR, CDR2 SFDVKD. The CDR3 is CATRSPSGTEKNIQYF.

The rearrangement links TRBV18 to TRBJ2-3. This CDR3 comprises 16 residues. Germline CDR1 is KGHSH and CDR2 is LQKENI. CDR3 amino acids: CASSPLLASSTDTQYF.

This chain links TRBV12-3 or TRBV12-4 with TRBJ1-1; TCRdb returns TRBD1, unconfirmable since there is no DNA. The length of the CDR3 is 13 residues. The CDR3 reads CASSLYRGGQAFF.

The chain uses TRBV18 and TRBJ1-1; TCRdb picks TRBD1, but there is no DNA to check that call. Per the germline V gene, CDR1 is KGHSH and CDR2 is LQKENI. The CDR3 consists of 13 residues. The CDR3 is CASSLDRVTEAFF.

The chain recombines TRBV15 with TRBJ2-3; TCRdb's assignment of TRBD2 cannot be checked, as there is no DNA. Germline V gives CDR1 LNHNV, CDR2 YYDKDF (reference sequence). This CDR3 contains 14 residues. The CDR3 sequence is CATSGGENTDTQYF.

The CDR3 sequence: CSVRTSGRSEQYF. V usage is TRBV29-1 and J usage is TRBJ2-7; checking the TCRdb D call of TRBD2 is not possible without DNA. The CDR3 runs to 13 residues. Germline lookup yields CDR1 SQVTM and CDR2 ANQGSEA.

This chain connects TRBV18 to TRBJ1-1; the TCRdb call, TRBD1, lacks DNA for checking. Germline-derived CDR1 and CDR2 are KGHSH and LQKENI. The CDR3 spans 14 residues. The CDR3 loop is CASSQTGGNTEAFF.

The genes are TRBV7-6 and TRBJ2-1; the D call of TRBD1 rests on TCRdb alone, since no DNA is present to check it. The germline V gene encodes CDR1 SGHVS and CDR2 FNYEAQ. The length of the CDR3 is 13 residues. CDR3 sequence: CASSPGHPNEQFF.

V gene TRBV18 combines with J gene TRBJ1-1; TCRdb designates TRBD1, a call that cannot be tested without DNA. The length of the CDR3 is 15 residues. The germline CDR1 and CDR2 sequences are KGHSH and LQKENI. The CDR3 spells CASSPRGRDDTEAFF. Looking up the rest from reference TRBV18 and TRBJ1-1 gives the full variable domain: NAGVMQNPRHLVRRRGQEARLRCSPMKGHSHVYWYRQLPEEGLKFMVYLQKENIIDESGMPKERFSAEFPKEGPSILRIQQVVRGDSAAYFCASSPRGRDDTEAFFGQGTRLTVV.

The rearrangement joins TRBV5-6 to TRBJ1-5; TCRdb reports TRBD1, a call that lacks DNA to check it against. Germline CDR1 and CDR2: SGHDT and YYEEEE. This CDR3 has 13 residues. CDR3 protein: CASSITGSQPQHF.

This chain links TRBV11-2 with TRBJ2-5; TCRdb proposes TRBD2, but this gene call is untestable without DNA. This CDR3 contains 15 residues. Looked up from germline, CDR1 is SGHAT and CDR2 is FQNNGV. CDR3 protein: CASRRPGLVQETQYF.

The J gene is TRBJ1-5, the V gene TRBV15. This CDR3 has 17 residues. Per the germline V gene, CDR1 is LNHNV and CDR2 is YYDKDF (reference sequence). CDR3 sequence reads: CATSRDIVGSGNQPQHF.

The chain employs TRBV12-3 or TRBV12-4 and TRBJ2-1. This CDR3 has 15 amino acids. Here the CDR3 reads CASRVAGGPYNEQFF.